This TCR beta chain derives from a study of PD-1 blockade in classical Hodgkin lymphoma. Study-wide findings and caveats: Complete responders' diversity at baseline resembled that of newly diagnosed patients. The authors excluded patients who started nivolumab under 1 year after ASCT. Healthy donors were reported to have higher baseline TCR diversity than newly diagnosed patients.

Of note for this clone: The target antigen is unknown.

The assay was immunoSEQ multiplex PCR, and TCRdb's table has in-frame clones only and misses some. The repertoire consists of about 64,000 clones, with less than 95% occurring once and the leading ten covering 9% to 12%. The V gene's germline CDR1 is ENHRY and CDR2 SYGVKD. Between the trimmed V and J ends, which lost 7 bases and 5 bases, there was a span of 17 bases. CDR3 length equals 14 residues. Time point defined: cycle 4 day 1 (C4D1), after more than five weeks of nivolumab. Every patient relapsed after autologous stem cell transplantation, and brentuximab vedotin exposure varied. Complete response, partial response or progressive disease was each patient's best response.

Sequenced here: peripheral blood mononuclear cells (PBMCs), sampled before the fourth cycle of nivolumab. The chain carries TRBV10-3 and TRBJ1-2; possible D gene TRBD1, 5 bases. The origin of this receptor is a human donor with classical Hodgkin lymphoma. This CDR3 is CAIKAVTEFYGYTF. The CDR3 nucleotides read TGTGCCATCAAAGCTGTGACAGAGTTTTATGGCTACACCTTC.